This T cell receptor (beta chain) was identified in a study of T cell responses to AZD1222 COVID-19 vaccine. Germline CDR1 is MNHEY and CDR2 is SVGAGI. The CDR3 is made up of 13 amino acids. V was pared by 6 bases and J by 4 bases, with 12 bases between. Comments on this clone: The antigen is not known.

Broader study findings: It was only after the peak T cell response that any repertoires were sampled.

Sequenced by immunoSEQ multiplex PCR; TCRdb stores in-frame clones only, minus some. The table records about 84,000 clones, approximately 85% of them present only once. The sequencing used peripheral blood, collected 28 days after the second AZD1222 dose. The clonotype comes from an adult who received the AZD1222 COVID-19 vaccine. V and J are TRBV6-5 and TRBJ1-2, with D uncertain. CDR3 in amino acids: CASSRGSLYGYTF. In DNA, the CDR3 is TGTGCCAGCAGCAGAGGCTCTCTCTATGGCTACACCTTC.